This is a list of T cell receptor beta chains from one sample in a study of early T cells in non-severe SARS-CoV-2 infection. MiXCR, applied by TCRdb to the 5' RACE reads, yields one record per CDR3 protein. Of under 40,000 distinct CDR3 sequences in the sample, around 5.7% were seen once. The sequenced material came from whole blood. Every receptor here comes from an adult who was a healthcare worker with PCR-confirmed SARS-CoV-2 infection or an uninfected control (not recorded which). Each CDR3 is given with its conserved first and last residue. The D gene is left open where the match is weak. Size values are once, few and many counts, or a class for expanded clones, and some rows have none.

>TRBV5-5|TRBD1|TRBJ2-5|many
TGTGCCAGCAGCCCAAAGCTGGACAGGGCAGAGACCCAGTACTTC
CASSPKLDRAETQYF
>TRBV29-1|NA|TRBJ1-4|few
TGCAGCGTTGTTGCAGCAGTAGGTGAAAAACTGTTTTTT
CSVVAAVGEKLFF
>TRBV20-1|NA|TRBJ2-7|few
TGCAGTGCTAGATCAAGCCCTACGATTAGGCAGTACTTC
CSARSSPTIRQYF
>TRBV6-2/TRBV6-3|TRBD2|TRBJ2-1|few
TGTGCCAGCAGTTCCCCGACTAGCGGGAATTCGGGGCGGGGCAATGAGCAGTTCTTC
CASSSPTSGNSGRGNEQFF
>TRBV29-1|NA|TRBJ1-1|NA
TGCAGCGCCCTGGTCAGCACTGAAGCTTTCTTT
CSALVSTEAFF
>TRBV6-5|NA|TRBJ1-1|NA
TGTGCCAGCTCCCAGGGATTTGACACTGAAGCTTTCTTT
CASSQGFDTEAFF
>TRBV5-1|NA|TRBJ2-5|many
TGCGCCAGCAGCTTGGACACGGGAACCGAGACCCAGTACTTC
CASSLDTGTETQYF
>TRBV20-1|TRBD2|TRBJ2-3|many
TGCAGTGCTAGAGATTGGGCTAGCGGGAAAGCAGATACGCAGTATTTT
CSARDWASGKADTQYF
>TRBV29-1|NA|TRBJ2-2|many
TGCAGCGTTGAAGTCGCAGGGATTGGCACCGGGGAGCTGTTTTTT
CSVEVAGIGTGELFF
>TRBV20-1|NA|TRBJ2-7|NA
TGCAGTGCTAGAGAGGCGGGAAGATCCCCCGAGCAGTACTTC
CSAREAGRSPEQYF
>TRBV5-4|TRBD2|TRBJ2-2|NA
TGTGCCAGCAGCCCCGGTACTAGCGGTTTGCTTACCGGGGAGCTGTTTTTT
CASSPGTSGLLTGELFF
>TRBV19|NA|TRBJ2-2|many
TGTGCCAGTAGTATTTACCCTCCGGACACCGGGGAGCTGTTTTTT
CASSIYPPDTGELFF
>TRBV27|NA|TRBJ2-5|many
TGTGCCAGCAGTCTGACAGGGAGGGGGCCCCAAGAGACCCAGTACTTC
CASSLTGRGPQETQYF
>TRBV5-4|TRBD2|TRBJ2-1|many
TGTGCCAGCAGCTTGGTTAAGAGGGCGGGAGCACGAGAGCAGTTCTTC
CASSLVKRAGAREQFF
>TRBV28|NA|TRBJ1-5|many
TGTGCCAGCCATTGGAGGGGGGCGCGAAATCAGCCCCAGCATTTT
CASHWRGARNQPQHF
>TRBV7-9|NA|TRBJ2-5|NA
TGTGCCAGCAGCTTAGCGGCAGGAGGGGAAGAGACCCAGTACTTC
CASSLAAGGEETQYF
>TRBV20-1|TRBD1|TRBJ2-7|many
TGCAGTGCTAACCCGGGGACAGGGGCAGGCGAGCAGTACTTC
CSANPGTGAGEQYF
>TRBV7-9|NA|TRBJ1-2|many
TGTGCCAGCAGCTTGTACCAAACCTTTAACTATGGCTACACCTTC
CASSLYQTFNYGYTF
>TRBV7-9|TRBD1|TRBJ1-1|few
TGTGCCAGCAGCACCGGGACAGGGTGGCACACTGAAGCTTTCTTT
CASSTGTGWHTEAFF
>TRBV5-5|TRBD1|TRBJ1-4|many
TGTGCCAGCAGCGGCGGGACAGTTAAGTCTGAAAAACTGTTTTTT
CASSGGTVKSEKLFF
>TRBV7-2|NA|TRBJ2-1|many
TGTGCCAGCAGCTTAAGTTCCCGTCGGGGGAATGAGCAGTTCTTC
CASSLSSRRGNEQFF
>TRBV4-1|TRBD2|TRBJ2-1|many
TGCGCCAGCAGCCAAGAGGCGGGAGCCTACAATGAGCAGTTCTTC
CASSQEAGAYNEQFF
>TRBV11-2|NA|TRBJ1-1|few
TGTGCCAGCAGTCCTGCGGGGAACACTGAAGCTTTCTTT
CASSPAGNTEAFF
>TRBV2|TRBD1|TRBJ2-7|few
TGTGCCAGCAGTGGGACAGGACACTTCTCCTACGAGCAGTACTTC
CASSGTGHFSYEQYF
>TRBV5-5|NA|TRBJ1-4|NA
TGTGCCAGCAGCCCTCCCCGAGTAAAAGCAACTAATGAAAAACTGTTTTTT
CASSPPRVKATNEKLFF
>TRBV11-2|NA|TRBJ2-7|NA
TGTGCCAGCAGCCGGAGAGTTGACTCCTACGAGCAGTACTTC
CASSRRVDSYEQYF
>TRBV28|NA|TRBJ1-4|medium-sized
TGTGCCAGCACCTCTACTCGTAAGGGAACAACTAATGAAAAACTGTTTTTT
CASTSTRKGTTNEKLFF
>TRBV5-4|TRBD2|TRBJ2-7|many
TGTGCCAGCAGCCCGGGACTAGCGGATACCTACGAGCAGTACTTC
CASSPGLADTYEQYF
>TRBV19|TRBD2|TRBJ2-3|many
TGTGCCAGTAGTGGGGGACTAGCGGGATCCCCTAGCACAGATACGCAGTATTTT
CASSGGLAGSPSTDTQYF
>TRBV4-1|NA|TRBJ2-6|NA
TGCGCCAGCGCCCTAACAGGGTCCCTGGCTGGGGCCAACGTCCTGACTTTC
CASALTGSLAGANVLTF
>TRBV29-1|NA|TRBJ1-1|many
TGCAGCGCCGCGACAGGGAACACTGAAGCTTTCTTT
CSAATGNTEAFF
>TRBV28|NA|TRBJ2-3|many
TGTGCCAGCAGCAAGACCGGGACTCGAGACACAGATACGCAGTATTTT
CASSKTGTRDTDTQYF